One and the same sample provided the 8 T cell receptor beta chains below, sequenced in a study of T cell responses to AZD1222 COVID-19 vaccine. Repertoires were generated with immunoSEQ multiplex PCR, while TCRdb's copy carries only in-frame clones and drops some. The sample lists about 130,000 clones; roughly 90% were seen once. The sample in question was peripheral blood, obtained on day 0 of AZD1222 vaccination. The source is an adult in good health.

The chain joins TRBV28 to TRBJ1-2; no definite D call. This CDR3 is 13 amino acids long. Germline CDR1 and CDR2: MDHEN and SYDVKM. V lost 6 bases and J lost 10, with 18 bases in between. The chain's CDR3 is CASRLPGNHFYTF. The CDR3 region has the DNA TGTGCCAGCAGGCTACCGGGAAATCATTTCTACACCTTC.

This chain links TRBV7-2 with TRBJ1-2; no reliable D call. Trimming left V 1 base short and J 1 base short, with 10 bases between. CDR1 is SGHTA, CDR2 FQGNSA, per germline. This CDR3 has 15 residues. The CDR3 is CASSLVSPFNYGYTF. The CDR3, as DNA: TGTGCCAGCAGCTTAGTTAGCCCATTTAACTATGGCTACACCTTC.

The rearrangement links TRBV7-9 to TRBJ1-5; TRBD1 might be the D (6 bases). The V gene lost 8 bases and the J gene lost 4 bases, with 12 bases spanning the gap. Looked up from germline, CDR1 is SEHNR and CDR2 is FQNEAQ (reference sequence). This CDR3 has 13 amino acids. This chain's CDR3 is CASEQGSNQPQHF. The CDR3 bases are TGTGCCAGCGAGCAGGGGTCGAATCAGCCCCAGCATTTT.

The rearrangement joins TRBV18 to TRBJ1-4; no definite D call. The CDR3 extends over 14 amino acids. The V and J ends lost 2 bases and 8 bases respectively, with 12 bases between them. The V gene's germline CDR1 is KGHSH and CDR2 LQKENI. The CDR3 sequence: CASSPTEGREKLFF. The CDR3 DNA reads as TGTGCCAGCTCACCAACCGAGGGTAGGGAAAAACTGTTTTTT.

CDR3 DNA: TGTGCCAGCAGCTCGGGTTGGGAGCAGTACTTC. Its protein is CASSSGWEQYF. The chain is built from TRBV5-4 and TRBJ2-7; D is unresolved. Germline loops: CDR1 SGHNT, CDR2 YYREEE (reference sequence). CDR3 length: 11 amino acids. V lost 3 bases to trimming and J lost 7 bases, with 8 bases between them.

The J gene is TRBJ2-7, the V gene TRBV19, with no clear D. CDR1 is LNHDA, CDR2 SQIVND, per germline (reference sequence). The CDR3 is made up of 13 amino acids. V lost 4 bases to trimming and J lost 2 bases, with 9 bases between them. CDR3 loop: CASSNVGPYEQYF. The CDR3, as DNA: TGTGCCAGTAGTAACGTGGGCCCCTACGAGCAGTACTTC. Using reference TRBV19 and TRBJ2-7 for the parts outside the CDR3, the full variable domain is DGGITQSPKYLFRKEGQNVTLSCEQNLNHDAMYWYRQDPGQGLRLIYYSQIVNDFQKGDIAEGYSVSREKKESFPLTVTSAQKNPTAFYLCASSNVGPYEQYFGPGTRLTVT.

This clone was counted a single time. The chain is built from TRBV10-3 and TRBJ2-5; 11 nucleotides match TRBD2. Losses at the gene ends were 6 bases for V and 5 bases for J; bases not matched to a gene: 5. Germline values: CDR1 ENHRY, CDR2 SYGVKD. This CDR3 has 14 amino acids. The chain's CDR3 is CAISGTSGWETQYF. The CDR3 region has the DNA TGTGCCATCAGCGGGACTAGCGGTTGGGAGACCCAGTACTTC.

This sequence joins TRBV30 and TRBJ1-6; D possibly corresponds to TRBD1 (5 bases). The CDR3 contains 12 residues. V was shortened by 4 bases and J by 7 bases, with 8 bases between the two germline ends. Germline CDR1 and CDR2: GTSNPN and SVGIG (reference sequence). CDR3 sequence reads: CAWTKGNSPLHF. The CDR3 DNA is TGTGCCTGGACTAAGGGGAATTCACCCCTCCACTTT.